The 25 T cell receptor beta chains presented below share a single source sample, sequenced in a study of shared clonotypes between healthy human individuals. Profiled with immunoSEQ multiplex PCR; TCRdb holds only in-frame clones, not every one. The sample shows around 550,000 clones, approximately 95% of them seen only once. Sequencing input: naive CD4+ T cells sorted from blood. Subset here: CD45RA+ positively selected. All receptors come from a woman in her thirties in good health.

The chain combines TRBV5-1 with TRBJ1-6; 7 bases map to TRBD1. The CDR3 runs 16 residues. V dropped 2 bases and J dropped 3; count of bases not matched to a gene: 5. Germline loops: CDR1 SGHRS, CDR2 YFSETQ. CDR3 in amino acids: CASSFQQGNYNSPLHF. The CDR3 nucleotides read TGCGCCAGCAGCTTTCAACAGGGGAACTATAATTCACCCCTCCACTTT.

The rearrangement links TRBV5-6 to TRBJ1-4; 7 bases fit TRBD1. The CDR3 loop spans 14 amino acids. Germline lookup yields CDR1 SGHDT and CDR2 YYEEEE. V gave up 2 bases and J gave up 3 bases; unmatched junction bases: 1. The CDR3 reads CASSFDRANEKLFF. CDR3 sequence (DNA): TGTGCCAGCAGCTTCGACAGGGCTAATGAAAAACTGTTTTTT.

CDR3 nucleotides: TGTGCCAGCAGTGGCAGCCGGGGACAGGGGTTACTGTACGAGCAGTACTTC. Encoded protein: CASSGSRGQGLLYEQYF. The chain links TRBV7-9 to TRBJ2-7; 10 bases match TRBD1. The germline gives CDR1 SEHNR, CDR2 FQNEAQ (reference sequence). The V segment lost 6 bases and the J segment 4 bases; nucleotides outside the gene matches: 15. The CDR3 is made up of 17 amino acids. The whole variable domain, remainder taken from reference TRBV7-9 and TRBJ2-7, is DTGVSQNPRHKITKRGQNVTFRCDPISEHNRLYWYRQTLGQGPEFLTYFQNEAQLEKSRLLSDRFSAERPKGSFSTLEIQRTEQGDSAMYLCASSGSRGQGLLYEQYFGPGTRLTVT.

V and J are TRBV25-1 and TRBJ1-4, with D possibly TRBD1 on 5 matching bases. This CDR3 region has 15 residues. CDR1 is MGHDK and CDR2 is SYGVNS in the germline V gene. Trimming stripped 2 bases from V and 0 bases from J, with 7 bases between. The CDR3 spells CASSEIQATNEKLFF. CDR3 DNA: TGTGCCAGCAGTGAAATACAGGCAACTAATGAAAAACTGTTTTTT.

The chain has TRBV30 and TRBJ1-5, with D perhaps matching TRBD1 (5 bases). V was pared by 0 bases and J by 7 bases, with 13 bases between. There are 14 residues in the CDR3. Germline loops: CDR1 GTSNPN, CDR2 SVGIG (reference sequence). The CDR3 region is CAWSVGTSSQPQHF. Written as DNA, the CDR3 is TGTGCCTGGAGTGTCGGGACGTCCAGCCAGCCCCAGCATTTT.

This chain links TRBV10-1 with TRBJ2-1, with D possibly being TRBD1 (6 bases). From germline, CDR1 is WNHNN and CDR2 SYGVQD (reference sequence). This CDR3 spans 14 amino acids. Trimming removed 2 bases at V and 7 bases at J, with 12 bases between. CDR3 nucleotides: TGCGCCAGCAGTGAGGCTACAGGGCGGAATGAGCAGTTCTTC. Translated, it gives CASSEATGRNEQFF.

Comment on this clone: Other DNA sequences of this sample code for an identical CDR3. CDR3 amino acids: CASSPGQGNTGELFF. In DNA form, the CDR3 reads TGTGCCAGCTCACCGGGACAGGGGAACACCGGGGAGCTGTTTTTT. The rearrangement uses TRBV18 and TRBJ2-2; 9 bases are shared with TRBD1. The germline V gene has CDR1 KGHSH and CDR2 LQKENI. V lost 3 bases to trimming and J lost 1 base; unmatched junction nucleotides: 0. The CDR3 spans 15 residues.

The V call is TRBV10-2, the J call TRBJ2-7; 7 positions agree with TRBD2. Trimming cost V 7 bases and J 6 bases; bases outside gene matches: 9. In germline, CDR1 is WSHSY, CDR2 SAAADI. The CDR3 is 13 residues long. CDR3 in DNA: TGCGCCAGCACCCGAACGGGAGGTCTCGAGCAGTACTTC. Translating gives CASTRTGGLEQYF.

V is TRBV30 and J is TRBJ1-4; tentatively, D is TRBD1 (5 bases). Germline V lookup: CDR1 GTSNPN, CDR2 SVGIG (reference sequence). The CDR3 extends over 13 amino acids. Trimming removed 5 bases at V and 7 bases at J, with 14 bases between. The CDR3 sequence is CAWSFGTLEKLFF. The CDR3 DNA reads TGTGCCTGGTCTTTCGGGACCCTTGAAAAACTGTTTTTT.

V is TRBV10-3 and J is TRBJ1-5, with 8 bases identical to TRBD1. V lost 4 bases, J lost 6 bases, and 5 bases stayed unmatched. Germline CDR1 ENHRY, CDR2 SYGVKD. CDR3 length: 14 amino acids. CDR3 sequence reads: CAISGDRGGQPQHF. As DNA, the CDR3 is TGTGCCATCAGTGGTGACAGGGGTGGTCAGCCCCAGCATTTT.

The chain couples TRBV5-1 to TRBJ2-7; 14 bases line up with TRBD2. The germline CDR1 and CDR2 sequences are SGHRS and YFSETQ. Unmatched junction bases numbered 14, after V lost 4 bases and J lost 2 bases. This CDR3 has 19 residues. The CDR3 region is CASSGTHGTSGRHTYEQYF. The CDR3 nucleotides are TGCGCCAGCAGCGGGACCCACGGGACTAGCGGGAGACATACCTACGAGCAGTACTTC.

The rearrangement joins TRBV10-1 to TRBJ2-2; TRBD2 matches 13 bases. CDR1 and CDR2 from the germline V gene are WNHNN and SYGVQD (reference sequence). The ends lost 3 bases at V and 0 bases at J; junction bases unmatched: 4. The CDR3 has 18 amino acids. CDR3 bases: TGCGCCAGCAGTGACCCCGGGACTAGCGGGGCGAACACCGGGGAGCTGTTTTTT. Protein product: CASSDPGTSGANTGELFF.

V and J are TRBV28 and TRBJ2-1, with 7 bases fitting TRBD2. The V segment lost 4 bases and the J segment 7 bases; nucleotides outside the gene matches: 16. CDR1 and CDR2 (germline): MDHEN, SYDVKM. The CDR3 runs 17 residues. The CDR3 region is CASSSPDGGAGTNEQFF. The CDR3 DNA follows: TGTGCCAGCAGTTCTCCGGATGGTGGAGCGGGAACGAATGAGCAGTTCTTC.

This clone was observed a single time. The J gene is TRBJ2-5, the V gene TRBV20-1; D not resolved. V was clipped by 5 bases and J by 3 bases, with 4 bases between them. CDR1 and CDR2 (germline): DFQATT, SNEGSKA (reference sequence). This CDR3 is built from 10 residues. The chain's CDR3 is CSALEETQYF. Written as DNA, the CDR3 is TGCAGTGCTCTAGAAGAGACCCAGTACTTC.

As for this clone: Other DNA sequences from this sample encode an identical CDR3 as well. In nucleotides, the CDR3 is TGTGCCAGCAGCCAGACCTACGAGCAGTACTTC. Protein sequence: CASSQTYEQYF. The chain employs TRBV28 and TRBJ2-7; D is unclear. This CDR3 is 11 amino acids long. The V gene's germline CDR1 is MDHEN and CDR2 SYDVKM. The germline V and J ends were trimmed by 6 bases and 2 bases, with 5 bases remaining between them.

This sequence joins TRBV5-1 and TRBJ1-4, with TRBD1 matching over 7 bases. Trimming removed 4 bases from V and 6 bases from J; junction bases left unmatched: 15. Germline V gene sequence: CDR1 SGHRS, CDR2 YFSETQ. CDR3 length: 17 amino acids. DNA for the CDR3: TGCGCCAGCAGCCCGAGGGGCCTACAGGGGAAGGATGAAAAACTGTTTTTT. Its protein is CASSPRGLQGKDEKLFF.

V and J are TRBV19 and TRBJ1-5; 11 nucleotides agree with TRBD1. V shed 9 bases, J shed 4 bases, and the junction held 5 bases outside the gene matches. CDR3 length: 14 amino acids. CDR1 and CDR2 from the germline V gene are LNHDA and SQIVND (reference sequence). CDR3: CASRDRGLNQPQHF. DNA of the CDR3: TGTGCCAGCCGGGACAGGGGGTTGAATCAGCCCCAGCATTTT.

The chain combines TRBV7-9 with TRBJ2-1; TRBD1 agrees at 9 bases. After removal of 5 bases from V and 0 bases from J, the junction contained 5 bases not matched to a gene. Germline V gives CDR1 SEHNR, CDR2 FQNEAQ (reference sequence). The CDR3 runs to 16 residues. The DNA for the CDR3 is TGTGCCAGCAGCCAGCTGACAGGGGGCTCCTACAATGAGCAGTTCTTC. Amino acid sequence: CASSQLTGGSYNEQFF.

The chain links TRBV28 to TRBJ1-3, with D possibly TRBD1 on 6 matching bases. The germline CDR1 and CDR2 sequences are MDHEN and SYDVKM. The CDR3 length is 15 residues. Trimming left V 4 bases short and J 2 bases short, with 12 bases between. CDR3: CASSSDPGAGNTIYF. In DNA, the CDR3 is TGTGCCAGCAGTTCGGATCCAGGGGCTGGAAACACCATATATTTT.

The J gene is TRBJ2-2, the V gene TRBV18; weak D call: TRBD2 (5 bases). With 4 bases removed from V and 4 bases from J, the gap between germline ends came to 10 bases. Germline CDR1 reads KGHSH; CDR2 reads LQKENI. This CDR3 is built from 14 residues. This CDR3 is CASSLLDSTGELFF. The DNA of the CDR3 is TGTGCCAGCTCACTCCTGGACTCCACCGGGGAGCTGTTTTTT. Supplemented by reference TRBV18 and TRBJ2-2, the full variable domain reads NAGVMQNPRHLVRRRGQEARLRCSPMKGHSHVYWYRQLPEEGLKFMVYLQKENIIDESGMPKERFSAEFPKEGPSILRIQQVVRGDSAAYFCASSLLDSTGELFFGEGSRLTVL.

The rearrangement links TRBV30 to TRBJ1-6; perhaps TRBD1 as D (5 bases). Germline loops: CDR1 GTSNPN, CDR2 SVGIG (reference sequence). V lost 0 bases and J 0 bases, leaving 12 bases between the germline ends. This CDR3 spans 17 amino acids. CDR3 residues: CAWSVGRTSSYNSPLHF. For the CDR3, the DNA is TGTGCCTGGAGTGTAGGTCGGACAAGCTCCTATAATTCACCCCTCCACTTT.

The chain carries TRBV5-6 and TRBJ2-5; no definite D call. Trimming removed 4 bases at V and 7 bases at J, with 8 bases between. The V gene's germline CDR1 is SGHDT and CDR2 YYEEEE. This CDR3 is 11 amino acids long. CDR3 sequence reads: CASSRAGTQYF. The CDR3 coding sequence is TGTGCCAGCAGCCGAGCCGGGACCCAGTACTTC.

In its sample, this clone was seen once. The CDR3 protein is CASSGTSVFETQYF. CDR3 coding DNA: TGCGCCAGCAGTGGGACTAGCGTCTTTGAGACCCAGTACTTC. V and J are TRBV4-1 and TRBJ2-5, with 10 bases aligning to TRBD2. CDR1 and CDR2 from the germline V gene are MGHRA and YSYEKL. The junction had 6 bases not matched to a gene; V was cut back by 6 bases and J by 5 bases. This CDR3 is 14 amino acids long.

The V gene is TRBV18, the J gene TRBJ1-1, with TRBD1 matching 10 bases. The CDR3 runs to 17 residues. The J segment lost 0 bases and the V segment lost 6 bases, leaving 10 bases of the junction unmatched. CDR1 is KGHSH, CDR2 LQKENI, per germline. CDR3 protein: CASSPGTGVSMNTEAFF. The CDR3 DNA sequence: TGTGCCAGCTCCCCCGGGACAGGGGTCTCCATGAACACTGAAGCTTTCTTT.

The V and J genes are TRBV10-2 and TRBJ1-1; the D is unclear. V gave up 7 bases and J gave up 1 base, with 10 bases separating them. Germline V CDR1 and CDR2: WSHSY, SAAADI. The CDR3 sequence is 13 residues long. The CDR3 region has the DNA TGCGCCAGCACGGGCGCCGGGAACACTGAAGCTTTCTTT. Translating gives CASTGAGNTEAFF.